The 21 T cell receptor beta chains given below trace back to one sample, sequenced in a study of cytomegalovirus exposure and HLA in healthy donors. The PCR made use of 60 Vbeta and 13 Jbeta primers. Produced via immunoSEQ multiplex PCR; TCRdb's table is partial and in-frame only. This table has roughly 200,000 clones, roughly 10% appearing once. Sequenced: PBMCs. Receptors were obtained from a woman in her twenties or thirties in good health and CMV-seropositive.

This clone was detected only a few times. The rearrangement joins TRBV6-6 to TRBJ2-5; a weak D match, TRBD1 (5 bases). The DNA end favors TRBJ2-7, so the J call may be wrong. The germline V gene encodes CDR1 MNHNY and CDR2 SVGAGI (reference sequence). CDR3 length: 14 amino acids. This chain's CDR3 is CASIRGSGWYEQYF. CDR3 bases: TGTGCCAGCATTAGGGGATCCGGGTGGTACGAGCAGTACTTC.

The chain is built from TRBV2 and TRBJ2-7; tentatively, D is TRBD2 (5 bases). Between the trimmed V and J ends, which lost 1 base and 2 bases, there was a span of 12 bases. CDR3 length equals 15 residues. CDR1 and CDR2 (germline): SNHLY, FYNNEI. The CDR3 DNA reads as TGTGCCAGCAGTGAAGAGTACTCGACTACCTACGAGCAGTACTTC. It encodes CASSEEYSTTYEQYF.

The chain uses TRBV7-9 and TRBJ2-7; 9 nucleotides line up with TRBD1. The germline CDR1 and CDR2 sequences are SEHNR and FQNEAQ (reference sequence). The CDR3 has 15 amino acids. The junction had 10 bases not matched to a gene; V was cut back by 4 bases and J by 6 bases. CDR3 region: CASSSRTGDSREQYF. Written as DNA, the CDR3 is TGTGCCAGCAGCTCAAGGACAGGGGATAGCCGCGAGCAGTACTTC. Based on the CDR3 plus reference TRBV7-9 and TRBJ2-7, the full variable domain is DTGVSQNPRHKITKRGQNVTFRCDPISEHNRLYWYRQTLGQGPEFLTYFQNEAQLEKSRLLSDRFSAERPKGSFSTLEIQRTEQGDSAMYLCASSSRTGDSREQYFGPGTRLTVT.

This clone was detected only a few times. The genes are TRBV29-1 and TRBJ2-5; weak D call: TRBD2 (6 bases). CDR1 is SQVTM and CDR2 is ANQGSEA in the germline V gene. Trimming shortened V by 6 bases and J by 3 bases, and 23 bases separated the two germline ends. The CDR3 has 16 amino acids. The CDR3 is CSVAKGGTKGKETQYF. For the CDR3, the DNA is TGCAGCGTCGCAAAGGGAGGTACCAAGGGGAAAGAGACCCAGTACTTC.

The chain employs TRBV27 and TRBJ1-4; D perhaps matches TRBD1 (5 bases). In germline, CDR1 is MNHEY, CDR2 SMNVEV (reference sequence). The CDR3 totals 16 residues. Trimming removed 3 bases from V and 0 bases from J, with 11 bases in between. This chain's CDR3 is CASSFAGFSTNEKLFF. CDR3 sequence (DNA): TGTGCCAGCAGTTTCGCAGGGTTTTCAACTAATGAAAAACTGTTTTTT.

A few counts support this clone. The V gene is TRBV5-1, the J gene TRBJ2-1; the D gene is possibly TRBD2 (6 bases). The V end was cut by 1 base, the J end by 8 bases, with 16 bases between. The CDR3 has 15 amino acids. Germline V gene data show CDR1 as SGHRS and CDR2 as YFSETQ. The CDR3 DNA reads as TGCGCCAGCAGCTTGATGGGAGGTGTCAGGGATGAGCAGTTCTTC. It yields the protein CASSLMGGVRDEQFF.

This chain links TRBV9 with TRBJ2-7, with 10 bases that match TRBD2. The CDR3 covers 16 residues. Per germline, CDR1 SGDLS and CDR2 YYNGEE. V shed 3 bases, J shed 2 bases, and the junction held 8 bases outside the gene matches. CDR3 amino acids: CASSGLAGGPAYEQYF. The CDR3 DNA is TGTGCCAGCAGCGGATTAGCGGGAGGCCCCGCCTACGAGCAGTACTTC. Filled out from reference TRBV9 and TRBJ2-7, the complete variable domain reads DSGVTQTPKHLITATGQRVTLRCSPRSGDLSVYWYQQSLDQGLQFLIQYYNGEERAKGNILERFSAQQFPDLHSELNLSSLELGDSALYFCASSGLAGGPAYEQYFGPGTRLTVT.

This clone was seen a handful of times. The genes are TRBV7-9 and TRBJ2-1; the D gene is possibly TRBD1 (8 bases). The V end was cut by 1 base, the J end by 6 bases, with 22 bases between. Germline values: CDR1 SEHNR, CDR2 FQNEAQ (reference sequence). The CDR3 loop spans 18 amino acids. This chain's CDR3 is CASSLELGDRGGGNEQFF. DNA for the CDR3: TGTGCCAGCAGCTTAGAATTGGGAGACAGGGGAGGGGGCAATGAGCAGTTCTTC. Full variable domain (rest looked up from reference TRBV7-9 and TRBJ2-1): DTGVSQNPRHKITKRGQNVTFRCDPISEHNRLYWYRQTLGQGPEFLTYFQNEAQLEKSRLLSDRFSAERPKGSFSTLEIQRTEQGDSAMYLCASSLELGDRGGGNEQFFGPGTRLTVL.

The sample holds a few counts of this clone. The V gene is TRBV5-6, the J gene TRBJ2-1, with 12 bases fitting TRBD2. From germline, CDR1 is SGHDT and CDR2 YYEEEE. The V segment lost 4 bases and the J segment 9 bases; nucleotides outside the gene matches: 17. The CDR3 is 18 amino acids. The CDR3 sequence: CASSPGLAGRWGRGEQFF. Written as DNA, the CDR3 is TGTGCCAGCAGCCCGGGACTAGCGGGCCGATGGGGGCGGGGTGAGCAGTTCTTC.

This clone was seen more than once but under ten times. The rearrangement links TRBV15 to TRBJ1-2; 8 positions match TRBD1. The CDR3 is 15 amino acids. Germline values: CDR1 LNHNV, CDR2 YYDKDF (reference sequence). V was pared by 8 bases and J by 5 bases, with 13 bases of the junction left unmatched. The CDR3 here is CATPLDRGVRYGYTF. The CDR3 DNA reads TGTGCCACCCCCCTTGACAGGGGAGTCCGGTATGGCTACACCTTC.

To note about this clone: An end of the junction differs from the germline gene, which may be a read error. Other DNA sequences in this sample translate to the same CDR3. This chain connects TRBV5-6 to TRBJ2-7; TRBD2 aligns across 9 bases. CDR1 is SGHDT, CDR2 YYEEEE, per germline. The CDR3 sequence is 17 residues long. CDR3 nucleotide sequence: TGTGCCAGCAGCTTGGGTCAGAGTAGCGGGAGACATGACGAGCAGTACTTT. Residues: CASSLGQSSGRHDEQYF.

This clone was seen a handful of times. The chain joins TRBV10-3 to TRBJ2-7; possibly TRBD1 for D (6 bases). This CDR3 is built from 16 residues. Germline V lookup: CDR1 ENHRY, CDR2 SYGVKD. V was shortened by 0 bases and J by 4 bases, with 16 bases between the two germline ends. The CDR3 DNA reads TGTGCCATCAGTGAGTCTGGGGACATTCGGTCTTACGAGCAGTACTTC. This gives the protein CAISESGDIRSYEQYF.

The chain uses TRBV7-9 and TRBJ2-6; D is unclear. The CDR3 length is 17 residues. Trimming left V 5 bases short and J 0 bases short, with 14 bases between. Germline values: CDR1 SEHNR, CDR2 FQNEAQ (reference sequence). Written as DNA, the CDR3 is TGTGCCAGCAGCACCCCCTCCAGAACCTCTGGGGCCAACGTCCTGACTTTC. Protein: CASSTPSRTSGANVLTF.

This chain uses TRBV19 with TRBJ2-7; 14 bases match TRBD2. Germline CDR1 and CDR2: LNHDA and SQIVND (reference sequence). After removal of 5 bases from V and 0 bases from J, the junction contained 0 bases not matched to a gene. The CDR3 consists of 15 residues. The CDR3 nucleotides are TGTGCCAGTAGTGGACTAGCGGGGGGCTCCTACGAGCAGTACTTC. This encodes CASSGLAGGSYEQYF.

This clone has a handful of counts. This sequence joins TRBV9 and TRBJ2-7, with a possible D match to TRBD1 (6 bases). CDR1 is SGDLS, CDR2 YYNGEE, per germline. The CDR3 has 16 residues. V was trimmed by 4 bases and J by 4 bases, leaving 21 bases between them. The CDR3 protein is CASSPAYGGNWYEQYF. The CDR3 DNA reads TGTGCCAGCAGCCCCGCGTATGGGGGCAACTGGTACGAGCAGTACTTC.

This clone showed up just a few times. This chain uses TRBV5-1 with TRBJ2-2, with D perhaps TRBD2 (5 bases). Germline assignment: CDR1 SGHRS and CDR2 YFSETQ. CDR3 length: 15 residues. Trimming took 0 bases from V and 5 from J, leaving 11 bases between them. CDR3 in DNA: TGCGCCAGCAGCTTGGCTAGCCTTGGGACCGGGGAGCTGTTTTTT. This codes for CASSLASLGTGELFF.

This clone was seen more than once but under ten times. This rearrangement joins TRBV4-1 to TRBJ1-2, with D possibly matching TRBD1 (5 bases). Trimming pared 1 base from V and 8 bases from J, leaving 8 bases between. The CDR3 sequence is 12 residues long. From germline, CDR1 is MGHRA and CDR2 YSYEKL. DNA for the CDR3: TGCGCCAGCAGCCAAGTAGGGGTCGGCTACACCTTC. Its translation is CASSQVGVGYTF.

The chain combines TRBV11-2 with TRBJ1-2, with D maybe TRBD1 (6 bases). The CDR3 extends over 16 amino acids. The germline gives CDR1 SGHAT, CDR2 FQNNGV. Deletions cut 5 bases from V and 5 bases from J, with 21 bases between. CDR3: CASSPGWGLVKYGYTF. DNA for the CDR3: TGTGCCAGCAGCCCGGGTTGGGGGCTGGTTAAATATGGCTACACCTTC.

This chain joins TRBV11-2 and TRBJ2-1; no definite D call. Trimming shortened V by 11 bases and J by 6 bases, and 11 bases separated the two germline ends. CDR1 is SGHAT, CDR2 FQNNGV, per germline. This CDR3 has 11 amino acids. CDR3 residues: CAERVSNEQFF. The CDR3 region has the DNA TGTGCCGAACGTGTCAGCAATGAGCAGTTCTTC. The full variable domain, completed using reference TRBV11-2 and TRBJ2-1, is EAGVAQSPRYKIIEKRQSVAFWCNPISGHATLYWYQQILGQGPKLLIQFQNNGVVDDSQLPKDRFSAERLKGVDSTLKIQPAKLEDSAVYLCAERVSNEQFFGPGTRLTVL.

There are a few counts of this clone. V usage is TRBV19 and J usage is TRBJ1-2; D gene ambiguous. The ends were cut back, 5 bases at V and 10 bases at J, with 14 bases in the middle. The CDR3 runs to 12 residues. The germline CDR1 and CDR2 sequences are LNHDA and SQIVND (reference sequence). DNA of the CDR3: TGTGCCAGTAGTTCCCGGCGGGAGTCCTACACCTTC. It specifies CASSSRRESYTF.

In its sample, this clone was seen a few times. J is TRBJ2-4 and V is TRBV18; 7 nucleotides agree with TRBD1. The V segment lost 5 bases and the J segment 0 bases; nucleotides outside the gene matches: 7. The CDR3 contains 16 residues. Per germline, CDR1 KGHSH and CDR2 LQKENI. The CDR3 reads CASSSPGQLAKNIQYF. The CDR3 DNA follows: TGTGCCAGCTCATCCCCGGGACAGTTAGCCAAAAACATTCAGTACTTC.